This T cell receptor (beta chain) was observed in a study of metastatic and nonmetastatic thyroid tumors. Turning to this clone: Its antigen is not known.

Nobody among the patients had been given any treatment before thyroid surgery. TCRdb re-analyzed the PCR reads using MiXCR. This table has 9,000 to 13,000 clones, about a third appearing once. Regarding the study as a whole: Malignant thyroid tumors reportedly exceeded benign nodules significantly in TCR beta diversity, with the difference appearing in blood and tumor.

The CDR3 spans 15 residues. V gave up 0 bases and J gave up 6 bases; unmatched junction bases: 6. Germline V gene sequence: CDR1 KGHSH, CDR2 LQKENI. Sequenced input: tumor tissue. The chain employs TRBV18 and TRBJ2-7, with TRBD2 matching 9 bases. The clonotype originates from a female donor with papillary thyroid cancer or a benign thyroid nodule (not recorded which). Some clones in this sample may be carry-over from other donors' samples. CDR3 region: CASSPPTAGGPEQYF. As DNA, the CDR3 is TGTGCCAGCTCACCACCCACCGCGGGGGGGCCCGAGCAGTACTTC.